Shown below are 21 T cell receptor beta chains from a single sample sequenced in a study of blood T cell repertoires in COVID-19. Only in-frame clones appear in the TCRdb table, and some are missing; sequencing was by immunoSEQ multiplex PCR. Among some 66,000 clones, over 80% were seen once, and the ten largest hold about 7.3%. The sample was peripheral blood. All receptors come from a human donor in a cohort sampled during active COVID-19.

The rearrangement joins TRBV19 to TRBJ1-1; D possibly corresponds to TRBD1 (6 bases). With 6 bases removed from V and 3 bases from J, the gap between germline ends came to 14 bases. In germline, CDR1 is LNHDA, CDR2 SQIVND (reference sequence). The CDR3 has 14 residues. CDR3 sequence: CASSFTGRDTEAFF. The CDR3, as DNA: TGTGCCAGTAGCTTCACAGGGAGGGACACTGAAGCTTTCTTT. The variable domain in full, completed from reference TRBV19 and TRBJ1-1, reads DGGITQSPKYLFRKEGQNVTLSCEQNLNHDAMYWYRQDPGQGLRLIYYSQIVNDFQKGDIAEGYSVSREKKESFPLTVTSAQKNPTAFYLCASSFTGRDTEAFFGQGTRLTVV.

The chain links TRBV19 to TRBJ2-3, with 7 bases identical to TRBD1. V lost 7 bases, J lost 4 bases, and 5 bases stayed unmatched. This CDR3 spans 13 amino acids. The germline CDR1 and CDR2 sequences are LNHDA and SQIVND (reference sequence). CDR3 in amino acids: CASTDRSADTQYF. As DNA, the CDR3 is TGTGCCAGTACGGACAGGAGCGCAGATACGCAGTATTTT.

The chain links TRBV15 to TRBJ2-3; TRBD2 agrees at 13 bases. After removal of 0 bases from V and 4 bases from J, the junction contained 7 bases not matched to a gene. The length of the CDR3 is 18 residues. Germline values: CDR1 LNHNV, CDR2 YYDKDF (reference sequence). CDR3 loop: CATSRDGLAGASADTQYF. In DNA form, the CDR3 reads TGTGCCACCAGCAGAGATGGACTAGCGGGAGCATCGGCAGATACGCAGTATTTT.

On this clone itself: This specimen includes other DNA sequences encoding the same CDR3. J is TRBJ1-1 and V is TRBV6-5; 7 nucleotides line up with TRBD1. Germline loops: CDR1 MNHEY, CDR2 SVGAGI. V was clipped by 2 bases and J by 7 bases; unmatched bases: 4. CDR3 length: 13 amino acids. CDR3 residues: CASSYDRVGEAFF. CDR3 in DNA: TGTGCCAGCAGTTACGACAGGGTGGGTGAAGCTTTCTTT.

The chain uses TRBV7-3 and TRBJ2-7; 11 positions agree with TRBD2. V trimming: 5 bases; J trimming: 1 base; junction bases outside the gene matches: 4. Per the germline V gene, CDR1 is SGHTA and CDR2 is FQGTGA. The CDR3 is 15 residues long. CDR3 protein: CASSTGTSGSYEQYF. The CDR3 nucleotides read TGTGCCAGCAGCACCGGGACTAGCGGATCCTACGAGCAGTACTTC. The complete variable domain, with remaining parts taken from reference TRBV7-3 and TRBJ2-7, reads GAGVSQTPSNKVTEKGKYVELRCDPISGHTALYWYRQSLGQGPEFLIYFQGTGAADDSGLPNDRFFAVRPEGSVSTLKIQRTERGDSAVYLCASSTGTSGSYEQYFGPGTRLTVT.

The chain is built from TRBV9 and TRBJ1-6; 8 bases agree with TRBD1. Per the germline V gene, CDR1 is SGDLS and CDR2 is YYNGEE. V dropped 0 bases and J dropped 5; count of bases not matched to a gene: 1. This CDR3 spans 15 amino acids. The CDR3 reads CASSVGTGNNSPLHF. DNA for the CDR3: TGTGCCAGCAGCGTAGGGACAGGGAATAATTCACCCCTCCACTTT.

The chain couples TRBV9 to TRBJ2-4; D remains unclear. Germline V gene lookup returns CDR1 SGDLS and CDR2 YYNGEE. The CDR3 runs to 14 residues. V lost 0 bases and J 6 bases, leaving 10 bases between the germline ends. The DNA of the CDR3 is TGTGCCAGCAGCGTAGGGCAGTCCTTAAACATTCAGTACTTC. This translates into CASSVGQSLNIQYF.

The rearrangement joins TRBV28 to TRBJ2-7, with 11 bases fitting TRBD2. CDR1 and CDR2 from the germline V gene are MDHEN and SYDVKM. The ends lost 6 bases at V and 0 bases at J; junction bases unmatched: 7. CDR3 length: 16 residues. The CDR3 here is CASSGTGTSGSYEQYF. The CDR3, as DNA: TGTGCCAGCAGCGGAACCGGGACTAGCGGCTCCTACGAGCAGTACTTC. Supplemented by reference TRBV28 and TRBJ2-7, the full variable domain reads DVKVTQSSRYLVKRTGEKVFLECVQDMDHENMFWYRQDPGLGLRLIYFSYDVKMKEKGDIPEGYSVSREKKERFSLILESASTNQTSMYLCASSGTGTSGSYEQYFGPGTRLTVT.

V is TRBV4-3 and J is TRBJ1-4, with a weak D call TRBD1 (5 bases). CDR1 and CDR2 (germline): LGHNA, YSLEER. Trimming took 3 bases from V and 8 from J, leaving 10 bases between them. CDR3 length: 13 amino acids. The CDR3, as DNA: TGCGCCAGCAGCCATAGCCCAGGGGAAAAACTGTTTTTT. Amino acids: CASSHSPGEKLFF.

CDR3 in amino acids: CASSLLPIAGGELFF. The DNA for the CDR3 is TGTGCCAGCAGCTTACTCCCTATAGCGGGCGGGGAGCTGTTTTTT. The V gene is TRBV7-6, the J gene TRBJ2-2; 7 positions match TRBD2. There are 15 residues in the CDR3. V dropped 2 bases and J dropped 7; count of bases not matched to a gene: 7. The germline V gene encodes CDR1 SGHVS and CDR2 FNYEAQ.

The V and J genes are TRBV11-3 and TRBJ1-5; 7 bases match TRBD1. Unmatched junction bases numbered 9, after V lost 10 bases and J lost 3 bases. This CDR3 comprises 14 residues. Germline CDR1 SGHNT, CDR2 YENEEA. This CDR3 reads CAMRQGVPNQPQHF. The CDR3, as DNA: TGTGCCATGCGACAGGGCGTTCCCAATCAGCCCCAGCATTTT.

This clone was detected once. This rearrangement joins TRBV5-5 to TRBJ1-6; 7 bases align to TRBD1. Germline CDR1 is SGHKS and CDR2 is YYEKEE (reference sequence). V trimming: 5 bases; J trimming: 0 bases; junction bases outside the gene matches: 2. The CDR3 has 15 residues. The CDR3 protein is CASRGDSSYNSPLHF. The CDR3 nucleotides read TGTGCCAGCAGGGGGGACAGCTCCTATAATTCACCCCTCCACTTT. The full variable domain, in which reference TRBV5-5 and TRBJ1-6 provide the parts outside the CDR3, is DAGVTQSPTHLIKTRGQQVTLRCSPISGHKSVSWYQQVLGQGPQFIFQYYEKEERGRGNFPDRFSARQFPNYSSELNVNALLLGDSALYLCASRGDSSYNSPLHFGNGTRLTVT.

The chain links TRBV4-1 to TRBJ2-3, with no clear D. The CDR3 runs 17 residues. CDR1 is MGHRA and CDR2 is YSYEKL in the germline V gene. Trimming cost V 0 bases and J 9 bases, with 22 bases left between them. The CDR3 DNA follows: TGCGCCAGCAGCCAAGATGCCCTCCGCGTGGTTATCGAAACGCAGTATTTT. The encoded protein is CASSQDALRVVIETQYF.

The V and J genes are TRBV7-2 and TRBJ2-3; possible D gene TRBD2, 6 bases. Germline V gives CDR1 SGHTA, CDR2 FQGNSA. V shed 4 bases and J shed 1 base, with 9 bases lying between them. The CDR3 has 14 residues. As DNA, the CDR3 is TGTGCCAGCAGCTCTATAGCGGGCACAGATACGCAGTATTTT. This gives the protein CASSSIAGTDTQYF.

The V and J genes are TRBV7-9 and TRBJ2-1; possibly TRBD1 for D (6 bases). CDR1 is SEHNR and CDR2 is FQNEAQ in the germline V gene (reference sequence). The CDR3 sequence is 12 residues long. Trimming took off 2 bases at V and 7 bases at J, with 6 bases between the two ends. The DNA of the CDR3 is TGTGCCAGCAGCTTACAGGGGAATGAGCAGTTCTTC. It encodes CASSLQGNEQFF.

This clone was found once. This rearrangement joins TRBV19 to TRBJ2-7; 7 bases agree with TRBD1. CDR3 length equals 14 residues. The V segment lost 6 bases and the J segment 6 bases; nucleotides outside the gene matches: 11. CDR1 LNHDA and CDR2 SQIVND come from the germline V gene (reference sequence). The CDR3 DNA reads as TGTGCCAGTAGCTATGACAGGGTCGGCGGCGAGCAGTACTTC. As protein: CASSYDRVGGEQYF.

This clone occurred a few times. The CDR3 region is CASSLKESGNTIYF. The CDR3 region has the DNA TGTGCCAGCAGCTTAAAGGAGTCCGGAAACACCATATATTTT. The V and J genes are TRBV7-8 and TRBJ1-3, with unresolved D. Trimming pared 2 bases from V and 4 bases from J, leaving 9 bases between. Germline V lookup: CDR1 SGHVS, CDR2 FQNEAQ. The CDR3 has 14 residues.

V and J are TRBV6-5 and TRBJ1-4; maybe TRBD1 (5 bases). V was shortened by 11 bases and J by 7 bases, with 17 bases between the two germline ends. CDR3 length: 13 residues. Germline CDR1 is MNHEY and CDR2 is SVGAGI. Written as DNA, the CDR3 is TGTGCCGGTGGGGCTCCCGGGGGTGAAAAACTGTTTTTT. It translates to CAGGAPGGEKLFF.

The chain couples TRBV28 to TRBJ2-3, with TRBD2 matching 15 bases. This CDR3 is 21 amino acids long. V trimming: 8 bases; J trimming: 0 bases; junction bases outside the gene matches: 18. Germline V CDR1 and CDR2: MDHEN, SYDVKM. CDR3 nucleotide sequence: TGTGCCAGCCGCAGCAGATGGAAGGGACTAGCGGGAGGTCGGAGCACAGATACGCAGTATTTT. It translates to CASRSRWKGLAGGRSTDTQYF.

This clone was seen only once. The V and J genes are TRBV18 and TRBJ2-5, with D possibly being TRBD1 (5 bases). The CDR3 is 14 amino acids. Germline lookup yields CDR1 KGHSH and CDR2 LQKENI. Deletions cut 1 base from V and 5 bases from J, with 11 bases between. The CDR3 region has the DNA TGTGCCAGCTCACCACTTGACAGAGTGGAGACCCAGTACTTC. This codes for CASSPLDRVETQYF.

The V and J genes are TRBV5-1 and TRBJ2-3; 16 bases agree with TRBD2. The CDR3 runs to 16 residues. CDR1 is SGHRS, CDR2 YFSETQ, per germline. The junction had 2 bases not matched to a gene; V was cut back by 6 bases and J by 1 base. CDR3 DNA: TGCGCCAGCACCGGGACTAGCGGGGGGGGCACAGATACGCAGTATTTT. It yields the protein CASTGTSGGGTDTQYF.